The 24 T cell receptor beta chains listed next were all sequenced from one sample in a study of Graves' ophthalmopathy and Graves' hyperthyroidism (dated by TCRdb to 2016 to 2019). The listed sequencing device is Illumina HiSeq 2000. For repertoire sequencing, the TCR beta CDR3 regions were amplified from RNA transcripts. The first round was an RT-PCR using HTBI primers with the Qiagen OneStep RT-PCR kit, and this first round was followed by a second-round multiplex PCR, then size selection and purification. Using fastp at Q25 and MiXCR, TCRdb reprocessed the public reads and kept productive beta chains. Each CDR3 protein appears once, grouped with its most common genes and DNA. This sample gives fewer than 350,000 distinct CDR3 sequences in total; 17% of them show up just once. Clones ranked in the top ten supply more than 9% of the sample. The sequenced sample consisted of peripheral blood. The receptors derive from an adult man with Graves' ophthalmopathy.

This clonotype was detected ten times or more. The V and J genes are TRBV15 and TRBJ2-7; D remains ambiguous. V was clipped by 6 bases and J by 4 bases, with 16 bases between them. CDR1 and CDR2 from the germline V gene are LNHNV and YYDKDF (reference sequence). The CDR3 is 14 residues long. The CDR3 region has the DNA TGTGCCACCAGTGAAGTAAGTGGGAAGTACGAGCAGTACTTC. This codes for CATSEVSGKYEQYF.

In its sample, this clonotype was seen many times. The chain links TRBV6-1 to TRBJ2-5; 7 positions match TRBD2. V was clipped by 3 bases and J by 5 bases; unmatched bases: 12. The CDR3 is 16 amino acids. The germline V gene encodes CDR1 MNHNS and CDR2 SASEGT. The CDR3, as DNA: TGTGCCAGCAGTGACCCTCTAGCGGAGGCGGGGGAGACCCAGTACTTC. This translates into CASSDPLAEAGETQYF.

In its sample, this clonotype was seen a few times. The chain's CDR3 is CASSQEQGTNYGYTF. The CDR3 coding sequence is TGTGCCAGCAGCCAAGAACAGGGAACTAACTATGGCTACACCTTC. This chain connects TRBV4-2 to TRBJ1-2; possible D gene TRBD1, 6 bases. This CDR3 has 15 amino acids. Per germline, CDR1 LGHNA and CDR2 YNFKEQ. Deletions cut 0 bases from V and 0 bases from J, with 8 bases between.

This clonotype came up many times. The chain is built from TRBV13 and TRBJ1-6; no clear D. CDR1 and CDR2 from the germline V gene are PRHDT and FYEKMQ (reference sequence). The CDR3 is 15 residues long. V dropped 3 bases and J dropped 6 bases, with 12 bases sitting between them. The chain's CDR3 is CASSFSPGGNSPLHF. CDR3 nucleotide sequence: TGTGCCAGCAGCTTCTCTCCAGGTGGTAATTCACCCCTCCACTTT.

This clonotype has more than one count but fewer than ten. The chain is built from TRBV6-1 and TRBJ1-5; the D gene is possibly TRBD1 (5 bases). The V gene's germline CDR1 is MNHNS and CDR2 SASEGT. The length of the CDR3 is 13 residues. The germline V and J ends were trimmed by 4 bases and 5 bases, with 9 bases remaining between them. The DNA of the CDR3 is TGTGCCAGCAGTGTCGGGGGGGATCAGCCCCAGCATTTT. It is translated as CASSVGGDQPQHF.

This clonotype was counted a few times. This chain joins TRBV6-5 and TRBJ2-2, with TRBD2 matching 8 bases. Germline CDR1 is MNHEY and CDR2 is SVGAGI. V gave up 0 bases and J gave up 1 base; unmatched junction bases: 1. This CDR3 is built from 16 residues. The DNA for the CDR3 is TGTGCCAGCAGTTACTCGAGCGGGGGGAACACCGGGGAGCTGTTTTTT. It encodes CASSYSSGGNTGELFF.

This clonotype appeared many times. The rearrangement uses TRBV12-3 or TRBV12-4 and TRBJ2-7; D ambiguous. Trimming removed 3 bases at V and 5 bases at J, with 8 bases between. There are 12 residues in the CDR3. CDR3 amino acids: CASSFGPNEQYF. The CDR3, as DNA: TGTGCCAGCAGTTTTGGACCTAACGAGCAGTACTTC.

In this sample, this clonotype turned up many times. This chain connects TRBV18 to TRBJ2-2; the D is unclear. Germline V gene data show CDR1 as KGHSH and CDR2 as LQKENI. The CDR3 has 14 residues. Trimming removed 3 bases from V and 0 bases from J, with 5 bases in between. CDR3 sequence: CASSPDPNTGELFF. The CDR3 nucleotides are TGTGCCAGCTCACCCGATCCGAACACCGGGGAGCTGTTTTTT. Based on the CDR3 plus reference TRBV18 and TRBJ2-2, the full variable domain is NAGVMQNPRHLVRRRGQEARLRCSPMKGHSHVYWYRQLPEEGLKFMVYLQKENIIDESGMPKERFSAEFPKEGPSILRIQQVVRGDSAAYFCASSPDPNTGELFFGEGSRLTVL.

This clonotype appeared many times. The chain is built from TRBV9 and TRBJ1-3; 10 bases are shared with TRBD1. The germline V gene encodes CDR1 SGDLS and CDR2 YYNGEE. The CDR3 has 14 amino acids. V lost 3 bases to trimming and J lost 11 bases; unmatched junction nucleotides: 8. The chain's CDR3 is CASSAGTGEYSIYF. DNA for the CDR3: TGTGCCAGCAGCGCGGGGACAGGGGAGTATTCCATATATTTT.

This chain connects TRBV27 to TRBJ2-7, with D perhaps TRBD2 (7 bases). Germline assignment: CDR1 MNHEY and CDR2 SMNVEV (reference sequence). With 6 bases removed from V and 5 bases from J, the gap between germline ends came to 14 bases. The CDR3 is 13 amino acids. The CDR3 is CASRKTGGNEQYF. CDR3 in DNA: TGTGCCAGCAGGAAGACGGGGGGCAACGAGCAGTACTTC.

This clonotype was detected many times. The J gene is TRBJ1-5, the V gene TRBV9; D is perhaps TRBD1 (6 bases). Germline loops: CDR1 SGDLS, CDR2 YYNGEE. V was trimmed by 8 bases and J by 1 base, leaving 13 bases between them. The CDR3 runs 14 residues. The DNA for the CDR3 is TGTGCCAGTTCTCAGGGGACCAGCAATCAGCCCCAGCATTTT. It translates to CASSQGTSNQPQHF.

This rearrangement joins TRBV6-1 to TRBJ1-2; D unclear. CDR3 length: 14 amino acids. Germline-derived CDR1 and CDR2 are MNHNS and SASEGT. Trimming took 2 bases from V and 5 from J, leaving 12 bases between them. The CDR3 sequence is CASSEISSMYGYTF. The CDR3 nucleotides are TGTGCCAGCAGTGAAATATCCTCGATGTATGGCTACACCTTC.

This clonotype came up many times. This could be a read error, since a much larger clone is one nucleotide away. The genes are TRBV12-3 or TRBV12-4 and TRBJ1-6, with 9 bases identical to TRBD1. V lost 5 bases to trimming and J lost 9 bases; unmatched junction nucleotides: 8. The CDR3 spans 15 residues. The CDR3 protein is CASSPSGQGGSPLHF. CDR3 sequence (DNA): TGTGCCAGCAGTCCTTCGGGACAGGGAGGTTCACCCCTCCACTTT.

In this sample, this clonotype turned up many times. Written as DNA, the CDR3 is TGTGCCAGCAGTGGTCGAGGGGGCAGCGGCAATCAGCCCCAGCATTTT. Translation: CASSGRGGSGNQPQHF. V is TRBV25-1 and J is TRBJ1-5; 7 positions agree with TRBD1. The CDR3 has 16 amino acids. Germline V gene lookup returns CDR1 MGHDK and CDR2 SYGVNS. Trimming cost V 4 bases and J 2 bases; bases outside gene matches: 8.

This chain connects TRBV6-5 to TRBJ2-7; TRBD1 might be the D (5 bases). Germline CDR1 reads MNHEY; CDR2 reads SVGAGI. This CDR3 is 14 amino acids long. V lost 2 bases and J 0 bases, leaving 8 bases between the germline ends. The CDR3 nucleotides read TGTGCCAGCAGTTACGATGGGGCCTCCTACGAGCAGTACTTC. This translates into CASSYDGASYEQYF.

In its sample, this clonotype was seen many times. The chain carries TRBV10-3 and TRBJ2-7; 11 nucleotides line up with TRBD1. The CDR3 loop spans 15 amino acids. Trimming cost V 6 bases and J 1 base; bases outside gene matches: 5. CDR1 is ENHRY, CDR2 SYGVKD, per germline. CDR3 DNA: TGTGCCATCAGGCTGGGACAGGGGGGTTCCTACGAGCAGTACTTC. Translating it yields CAIRLGQGGSYEQYF.

This clonotype was detected ten times or more. The chain employs TRBV5-4 and TRBJ2-2, with 9 bases identical to TRBD2. This CDR3 is built from 16 residues. V shed 0 bases, J shed 4 bases, and the junction held 4 bases outside the gene matches. Germline V CDR1 and CDR2: SGHNT, YYREEE (reference sequence). CDR3 sequence (DNA): TGTGCCAGCAGCTTGGTGGGGACTAGCCTCACCGGGGAGCTGTTTTTT. Its protein is CASSLVGTSLTGELFF.

This clonotype has ten or more counts. The chain uses TRBV28 and TRBJ2-7, with 11 positions matching TRBD2. V lost 7 bases to trimming and J lost 7 bases; unmatched junction nucleotides: 12. Germline values: CDR1 MDHEN, CDR2 SYDVKM. The CDR3 runs to 15 residues. Here the CDR3 DNA reads TGTGCCAGCACTAGCGGGGGGACGTTTGTGTTAGAGCAGTACTTC. Translated, it gives CASTSGGTFVLEQYF. Full variable domain (outside the CDR3, taken from reference TRBV28 and TRBJ2-7): DVKVTQSSRYLVKRTGEKVFLECVQDMDHENMFWYRQDPGLGLRLIYFSYDVKMKEKGDIPEGYSVSREKKERFSLILESASTNQTSMYLCASTSGGTFVLEQYFGPGTRLTVT.

This clonotype was counted ten times or more. V gene TRBV19 combines with J gene TRBJ2-7, with D perhaps matching TRBD2 (6 bases). CDR1 is LNHDA, CDR2 SQIVND, per germline (reference sequence). The CDR3 has 16 residues. The ends were cut back, 5 bases at V and 2 bases at J, with 19 bases in the middle. CDR3 coding DNA: TGTGCCAGTAGTGGGTACGGGGGATCGCAGACCTACGAGCAGTACTTC. Its protein product is CASSGYGGSQTYEQYF.

This clonotype was observed at least ten times. The chain employs TRBV24-1 and TRBJ1-5; the D is unclear. From germline, CDR1 is KGHDR and CDR2 SFDVKD. Trimming pared 5 bases from V and 4 bases from J, leaving 14 bases between. This CDR3 contains 15 residues. The CDR3 loop is CATSGAILENQPQHF. In DNA form, the CDR3 reads TGTGCCACCAGTGGAGCGATTTTGGAGAATCAGCCCCAGCATTTT.

This clonotype was found many times. The junction departs from the called germline gene at one end, perhaps through a read error. This chain joins TRBV28 and TRBJ1-2; D unresolved. Germline-derived CDR1 and CDR2 are MDHEN and SYDVKM. The CDR3 has 12 amino acids. The CDR3 sequence is CASRVGGYGCTF. The CDR3 DNA follows: TGTGCCAGCAGAGTTGGCGGCTATGGCTGCACCTTC.

This clonotype was picked up many times. This rearrangement joins TRBV2 to TRBJ2-7, with TRBD2 identical over 8 bases. This CDR3 has 14 residues. V lost 4 bases and J lost 2; bases outside the gene matches: 4. Germline V gene lookup returns CDR1 SNHLY and CDR2 FYNNEI. CDR3 in DNA: TGTGCCAGCAGTGGGCTAGCGGGTGCCTACGAGCAGTACTTC. This translates into CASSGLAGAYEQYF.

The sample holds many counts of this clonotype. J is TRBJ2-7 and V is TRBV7-2; D is possibly TRBD1 (5 bases). The CDR3 sequence is 13 residues long. Per the germline V gene, CDR1 is SGHTA and CDR2 is FQGNSA. V was trimmed by 2 bases and J by 4 bases, leaving 9 bases between them. The CDR3 sequence: CASSLQGPYEQYF. The DNA for the CDR3 is TGTGCCAGCAGCTTACAGGGTCCATACGAGCAGTACTTC.

This clonotype was counted many times. The V call is TRBV28, the J call TRBJ1-5; D call uncertain. The CDR3 totals 15 residues. V was shortened by 3 bases and J by 0 bases, with 9 bases between the two germline ends. Germline assignment: CDR1 MDHEN and CDR2 SYDVKM. Written as DNA, the CDR3 is TGTGCCAGCAGTTTCGGCGCAAATAGCAATCAGCCCCAGCATTTT. It specifies CASSFGANSNQPQHF. The full variable domain, completed using reference TRBV28 and TRBJ1-5, is DVKVTQSSRYLVKRTGEKVFLECVQDMDHENMFWYRQDPGLGLRLIYFSYDVKMKEKGDIPEGYSVSREKKERFSLILESASTNQTSMYLCASSFGANSNQPQHFGDGTRLSIL.